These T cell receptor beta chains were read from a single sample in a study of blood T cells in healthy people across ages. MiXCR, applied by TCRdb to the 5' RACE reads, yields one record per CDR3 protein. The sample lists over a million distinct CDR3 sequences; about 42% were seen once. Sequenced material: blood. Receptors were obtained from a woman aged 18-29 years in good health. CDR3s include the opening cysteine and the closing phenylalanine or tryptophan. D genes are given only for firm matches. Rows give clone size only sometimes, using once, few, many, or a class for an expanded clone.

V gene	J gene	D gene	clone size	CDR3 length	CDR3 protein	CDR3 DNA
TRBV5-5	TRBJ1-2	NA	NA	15	CASSLEGGKNYGYTF	TGTGCCAGCAGCTTGGAGGGGGGAAAGAACTATGGCTACACCTTC
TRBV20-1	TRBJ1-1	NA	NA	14	CSARDSGANTEAFF	TGCAGTGCTAGAGATTCCGGGGCTAACACTGAAGCTTTCTTT
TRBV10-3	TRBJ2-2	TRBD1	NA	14	CAISGTGAARELFF	TGTGCCATCAGCGGGACAGGGGCCGCCAGGGAGCTGTTTTTT
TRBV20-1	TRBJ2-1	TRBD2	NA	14	CSALRARGGNEQFF	TGCAGTGCTCTAAGGGCTCGCGGGGGCAATGAGCAGTTCTTC
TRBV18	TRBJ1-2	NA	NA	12	CASARGDYGYTF	TGTGCCAGCGCACGGGGCGACTATGGCTACACCTTC
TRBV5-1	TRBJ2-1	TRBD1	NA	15	CASSAGTGTGNEQFF	TGCGCCAGCAGCGCCGGGACAGGGACTGGCAATGAGCAGTTCTTC
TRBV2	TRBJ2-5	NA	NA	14	CASSGRTSQETQYF	TGTGCCAGCAGCGGTCGGACGTCGCAAGAGACCCAGTACTTC
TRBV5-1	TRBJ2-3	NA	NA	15	CASQTGTVYTDTQYF	TGCGCCAGCCAAACCGGGACCGTCTACACAGATACGCAGTATTTT
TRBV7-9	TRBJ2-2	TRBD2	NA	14	CASASGAATGELFF	TGTGCCAGCGCTAGCGGGGCGGCAACCGGGGAGCTGTTTTTT
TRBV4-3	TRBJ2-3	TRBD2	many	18	CASSQGLAGSPSTDTQYF	TGCGCCAGCAGCCAAGGACTAGCGGGAAGTCCTAGCACAGATACGCAGTATTTT
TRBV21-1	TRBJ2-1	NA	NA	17	CASSKEPWLADQETQFF	TGTGCCAGCAGCAAAGAACCGTGGCTAGCGGACCAAGAGACCCAGTTCTTC
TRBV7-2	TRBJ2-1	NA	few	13	CASSPSGPPDQFF	TGTGCCAGCAGCCCCAGCGGGCCTCCTGATCAGTTCTTC
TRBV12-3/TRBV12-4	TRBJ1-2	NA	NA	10	CASAGRAYTF	TGTGCCAGCGCGGGCAGGGCCTACACCTTC
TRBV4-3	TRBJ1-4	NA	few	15	CASSQLVGNNEKLFF	TGCGCCAGCAGCCAACTGGTGGGAAATAATGAAAAACTGTTTTTT
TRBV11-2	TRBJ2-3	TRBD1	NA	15	CASTLGTGGTDTPYF	TGTGCCAGCACCCTGGGGACAGGGGGCACAGATACGCCGTATTTT
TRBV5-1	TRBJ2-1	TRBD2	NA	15	CASSLVPGGPYEQFF	TGCGCCAGCAGCTTGGTCCCGGGAGGGCCCTATGAGCAGTTCTTC
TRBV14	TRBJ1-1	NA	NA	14	CASSQENRDTEAFF	TGTGCCAGCAGCCAAGAGAACCGGGACACTGAAGCTTTCTTT
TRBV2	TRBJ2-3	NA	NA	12	CAGRQITDTQYF	TGTGCCGGCCGTCAAATCACAGATACGCAGTATTTT
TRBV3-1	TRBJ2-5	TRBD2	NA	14	CASSPRLAGAQQYF	TGTGCCAGCAGCCCTCGACTAGCGGGAGCCCAGCAGTACTTC
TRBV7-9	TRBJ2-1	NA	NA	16	CASSLGFLGRSYEQFF	TGTGCCAGCAGCTTAGGGTTCTTGGGACGCTCCTACGAGCAGTTCTTC